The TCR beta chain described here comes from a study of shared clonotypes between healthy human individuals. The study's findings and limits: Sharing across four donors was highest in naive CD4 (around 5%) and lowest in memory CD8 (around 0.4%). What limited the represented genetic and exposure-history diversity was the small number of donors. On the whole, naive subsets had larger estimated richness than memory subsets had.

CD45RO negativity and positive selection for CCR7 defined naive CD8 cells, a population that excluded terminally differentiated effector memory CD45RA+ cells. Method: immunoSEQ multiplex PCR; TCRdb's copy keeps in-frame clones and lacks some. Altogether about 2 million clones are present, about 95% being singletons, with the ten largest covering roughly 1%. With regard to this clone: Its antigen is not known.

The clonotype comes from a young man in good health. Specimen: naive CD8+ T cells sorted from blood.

In DNA, the CDR3 is TGTGCCAGCACGGGACAGGGCTCCACTGAAGCTTTCTTT. It is translated as CASTGQGSTEAFF. The chain uses TRBV2 and TRBJ1-1, with 9 positions matching TRBD1. The CDR3 contains 13 residues. Losses at the gene ends were 7 bases for V and 4 bases for J; bases not matched to a gene: 4. In germline, CDR1 is SNHLY, CDR2 FYNNEI.